A selection of T cell receptor beta chains follows, all from one sample in a study of shared clonotypes between healthy human individuals. Sequenced by immunoSEQ multiplex PCR; TCRdb stores in-frame clones only, minus some. The sample contains about 2.4 million clones, roughly 93% of which appear only once. Sample: naive CD4+ T cells from PBMCs. The receptor set was obtained from a man aged 18 to 29 in good health. Some clones in this sample may be carry-over from other donors' samples. CDR3s leave out the opening cysteine and the closing phenylalanine or tryptophan. The D gene is left open where the match is weak. The size entry is marked missing in some rows and otherwise reads once, few, many or a size class.

len: 12
v_gene: TRBV7-8
d_gene: NA
abundance: once
CDR3aa: ASSLVAGTYEQY

len: 12
v_gene: TRBV15
d_gene: NA
abundance: NA
CDR3aa: ATSREGGGNIQY

len: 14
v_gene: TRBV5-1
d_gene: NA
abundance: once
CDR3aa: ASSRATYREFYEQY

len: 9
v_gene: TRBV7-2
d_gene: TRBD2
abundance: NA
CDR3aa: ASRRTSEQY

len: 12
v_gene: TRBV6-1
d_gene: NA
abundance: NA
CDR3aa: ASSRTPTADTQY

len: 12
v_gene: TRBV11-3
d_gene: TRBD2
abundance: NA
CDR3aa: ASSLGAGEYEQY

len: 13
v_gene: TRBV4-3
d_gene: NA
abundance: NA
CDR3aa: ASSQGPGLNYGYT

len: 14
v_gene: TRBV9
d_gene: NA
abundance: once
CDR3aa: ASSPTGGGTNYGYT

len: 13
v_gene: TRBV7-9
d_gene: TRBD1
abundance: NA
CDR3aa: ASSLATGVSETQY

len: 11
v_gene: TRBV7-9
d_gene: NA
abundance: NA
CDR3aa: ASSSEKTGELF

len: 12
v_gene: TRBV11-2
d_gene: NA
abundance: NA
CDR3aa: ASSFAPLAYEQY

len: 13
v_gene: TRBV19
d_gene: NA
abundance: NA
CDR3aa: ASSSTGRGSYEQY

len: 15
v_gene: TRBV5-1
d_gene: NA
abundance: NA
CDR3aa: ASSFQAGSSGANVLT

len: 13
v_gene: TRBV5-4
d_gene: TRBD1
abundance: NA
CDR3aa: ASSLAKQGPDTQY

len: 16
v_gene: TRBV7-8
d_gene: NA
abundance: NA
CDR3aa: ASSLVVFRTAIGETQY

len: 13
v_gene: TRBV11-1
d_gene: TRBD2
abundance: NA
CDR3aa: ASRPGLAVIDTQY

len: 11
v_gene: TRBV27
d_gene: NA
abundance: NA
CDR3aa: ASRGSMNTEAF

len: 13
v_gene: TRBV4-1
d_gene: NA
abundance: NA
CDR3aa: ASTRDLGSYNEQF

len: 12
v_gene: TRBV2
d_gene: NA
abundance: NA
CDR3aa: ASSEEGLGGTQY

len: 12
v_gene: TRBV9
d_gene: TRBD1
abundance: NA
CDR3aa: ASSTRQGGAEQF

len: 13
v_gene: TRBV11-2
d_gene: NA
abundance: NA
CDR3aa: ASSYDRSNTGELF

len: 11
v_gene: TRBV28
d_gene: NA
abundance: NA
CDR3aa: ASRTQSSYEQY